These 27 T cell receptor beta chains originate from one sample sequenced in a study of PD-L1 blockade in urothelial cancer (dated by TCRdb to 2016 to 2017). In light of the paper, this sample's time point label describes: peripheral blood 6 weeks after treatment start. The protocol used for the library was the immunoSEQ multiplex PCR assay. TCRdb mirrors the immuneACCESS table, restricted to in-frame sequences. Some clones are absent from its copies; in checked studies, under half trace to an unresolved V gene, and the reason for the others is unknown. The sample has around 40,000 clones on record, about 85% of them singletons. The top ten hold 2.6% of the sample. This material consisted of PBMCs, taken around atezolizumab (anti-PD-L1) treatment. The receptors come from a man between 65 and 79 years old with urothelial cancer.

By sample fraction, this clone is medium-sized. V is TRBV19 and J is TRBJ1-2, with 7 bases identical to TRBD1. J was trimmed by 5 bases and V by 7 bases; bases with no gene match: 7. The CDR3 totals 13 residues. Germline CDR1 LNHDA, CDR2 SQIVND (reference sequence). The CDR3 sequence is CASNIDRDYGYTF. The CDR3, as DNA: TGTGCCAGTAACATCGACAGGGATTATGGCTACACCTTC.

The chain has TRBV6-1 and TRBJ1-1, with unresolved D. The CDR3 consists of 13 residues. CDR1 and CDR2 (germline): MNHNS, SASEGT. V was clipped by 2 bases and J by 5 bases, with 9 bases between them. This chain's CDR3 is CASSETGWTEAFF. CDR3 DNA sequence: TGTGCCAGCAGTGAAACCGGGTGGACTGAAGCTTTCTTT.

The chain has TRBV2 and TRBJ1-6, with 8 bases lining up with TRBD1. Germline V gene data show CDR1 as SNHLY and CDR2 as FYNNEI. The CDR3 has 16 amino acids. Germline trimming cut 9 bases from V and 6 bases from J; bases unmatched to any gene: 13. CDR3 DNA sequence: TGTGCCAGTACCCTCGATCAGGGGGCTGGTAATTCACCCCTCCACTTT. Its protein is CASTLDQGAGNSPLHF.

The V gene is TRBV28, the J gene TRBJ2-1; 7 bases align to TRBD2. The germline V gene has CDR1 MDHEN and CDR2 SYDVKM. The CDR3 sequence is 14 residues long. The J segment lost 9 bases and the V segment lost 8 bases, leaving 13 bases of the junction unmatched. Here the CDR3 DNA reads TGTGCCAGCTTCGGCGGGGGAGGAGGGAGTGAGCAGTTCTTC. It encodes CASFGGGGGSEQFF.

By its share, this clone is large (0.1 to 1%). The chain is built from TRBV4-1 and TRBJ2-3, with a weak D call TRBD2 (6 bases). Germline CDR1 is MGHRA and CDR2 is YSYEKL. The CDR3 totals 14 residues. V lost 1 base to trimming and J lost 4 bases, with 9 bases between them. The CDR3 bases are TGCGCCAGCAGCCAAGTCGGGAGCTCAGATACGCAGTATTTT. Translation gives CASSQVGSSDTQYF.

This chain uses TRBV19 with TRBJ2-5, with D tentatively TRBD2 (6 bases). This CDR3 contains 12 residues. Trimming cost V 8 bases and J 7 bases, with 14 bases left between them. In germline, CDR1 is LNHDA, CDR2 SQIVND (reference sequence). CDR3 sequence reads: CASGTAGTTQYF. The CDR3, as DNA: TGTGCCAGTGGAACAGCGGGTACGACCCAGTACTTC.

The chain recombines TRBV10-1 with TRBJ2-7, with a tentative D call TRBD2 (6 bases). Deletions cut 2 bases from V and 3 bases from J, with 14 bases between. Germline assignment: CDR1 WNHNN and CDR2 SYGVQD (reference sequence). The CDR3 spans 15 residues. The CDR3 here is CASSETGTAVYEQYF. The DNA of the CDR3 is TGCGCCAGCAGTGAGACGGGGACTGCCGTCTACGAGCAGTACTTC.

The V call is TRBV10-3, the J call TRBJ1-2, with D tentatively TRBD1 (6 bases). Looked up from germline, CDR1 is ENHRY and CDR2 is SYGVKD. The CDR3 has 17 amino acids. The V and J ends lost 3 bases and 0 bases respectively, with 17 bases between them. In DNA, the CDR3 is TGTGCCATCAGTGATCTGGGAGGGGACACCACTAACTATGGCTACACCTTC. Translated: CAISDLGGDTTNYGYTF.

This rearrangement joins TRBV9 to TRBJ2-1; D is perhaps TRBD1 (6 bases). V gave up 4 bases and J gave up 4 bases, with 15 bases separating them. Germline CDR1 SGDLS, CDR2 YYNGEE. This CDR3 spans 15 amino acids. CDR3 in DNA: TGTGCCAGCAGCCCTCGGGGACAAAGATACAATGAGCAGTTCTTC. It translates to CASSPRGQRYNEQFF.

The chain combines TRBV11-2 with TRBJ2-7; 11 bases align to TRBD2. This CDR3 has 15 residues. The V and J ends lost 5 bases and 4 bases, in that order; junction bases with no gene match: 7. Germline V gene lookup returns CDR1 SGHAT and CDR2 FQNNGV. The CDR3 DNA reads TGTGCCAGCAGCCCAGGGACTAGCGGTACGTACGAGCAGTACTTC. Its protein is CASSPGTSGTYEQYF.

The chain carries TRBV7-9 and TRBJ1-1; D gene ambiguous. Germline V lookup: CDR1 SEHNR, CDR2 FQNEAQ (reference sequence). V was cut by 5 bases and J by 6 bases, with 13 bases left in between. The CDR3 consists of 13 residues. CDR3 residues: CASSLRDWAEAFF. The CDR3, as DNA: TGTGCCAGCAGCCTGCGGGATTGGGCTGAAGCTTTCTTT.

The CDR3 nucleotides are TGTGCCAGCAGTTTACGGGACGTAGGACTAGCGGGATTTAGGGAGACCCAGTACTTC. Translation gives CASSLRDVGLAGFRETQYF. J is TRBJ2-5 and V is TRBV28; 12 bases agree with TRBD2. This CDR3 comprises 19 residues. V was clipped by 2 bases and J by 5 bases; unmatched bases: 15. Germline V gene sequence: CDR1 MDHEN, CDR2 SYDVKM. Full variable domain (outside the CDR3, taken from reference TRBV28 and TRBJ2-5): DVKVTQSSRYLVKRTGEKVFLECVQDMDHENMFWYRQDPGLGLRLIYFSYDVKMKEKGDIPEGYSVSREKKERFSLILESASTNQTSMYLCASSLRDVGLAGFRETQYFGPGTRLLVL.

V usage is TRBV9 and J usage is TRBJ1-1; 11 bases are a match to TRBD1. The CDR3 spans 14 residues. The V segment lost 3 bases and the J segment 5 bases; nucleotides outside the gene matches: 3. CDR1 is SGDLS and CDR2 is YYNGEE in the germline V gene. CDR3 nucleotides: TGTGCCAGCAGCGGGGACAGGGGGTATACTGAAGCTTTCTTT. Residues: CASSGDRGYTEAFF. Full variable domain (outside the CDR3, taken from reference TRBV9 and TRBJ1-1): DSGVTQTPKHLITATGQRVTLRCSPRSGDLSVYWYQQSLDQGLQFLIQYYNGEERAKGNILERFSAQQFPDLHSELNLSSLELGDSALYFCASSGDRGYTEAFFGQGTRLTVV.

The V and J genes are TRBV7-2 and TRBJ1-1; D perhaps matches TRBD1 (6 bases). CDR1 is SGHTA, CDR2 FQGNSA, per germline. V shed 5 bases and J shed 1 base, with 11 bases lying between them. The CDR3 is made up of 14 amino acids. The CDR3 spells CASSPRTANTEAFF. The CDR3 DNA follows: TGTGCCAGCAGCCCCAGGACAGCGAACACTGAAGCTTTCTTT.

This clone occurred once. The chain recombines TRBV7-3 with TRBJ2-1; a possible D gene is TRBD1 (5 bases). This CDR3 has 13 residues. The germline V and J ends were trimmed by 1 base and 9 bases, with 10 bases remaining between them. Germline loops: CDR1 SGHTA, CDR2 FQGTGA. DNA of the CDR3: TGTGCCAGCAGCTTAATGTCCCAGGGTGAGCAGTTCTTC. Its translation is CASSLMSQGEQFF.

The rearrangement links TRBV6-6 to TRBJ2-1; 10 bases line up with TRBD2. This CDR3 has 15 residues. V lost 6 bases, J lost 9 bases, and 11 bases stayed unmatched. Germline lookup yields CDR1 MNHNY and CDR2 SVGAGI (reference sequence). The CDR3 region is CASRTGLAGVAEQFF. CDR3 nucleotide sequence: TGTGCCAGCAGGACGGGTCTAGCGGGAGTCGCTGAGCAGTTCTTC.

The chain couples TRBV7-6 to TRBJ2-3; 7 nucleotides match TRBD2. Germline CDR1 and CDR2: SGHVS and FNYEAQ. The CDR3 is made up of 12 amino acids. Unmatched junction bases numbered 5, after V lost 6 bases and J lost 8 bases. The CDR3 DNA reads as TGTGCCAGCAGTCGAGCGGGAACTACGCAGTATTTT. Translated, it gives CASSRAGTTQYF.

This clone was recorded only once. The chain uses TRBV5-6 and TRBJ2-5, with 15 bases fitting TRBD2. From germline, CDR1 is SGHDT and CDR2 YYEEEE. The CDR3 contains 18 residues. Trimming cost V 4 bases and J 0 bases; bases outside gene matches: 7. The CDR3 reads CASSTGLAGGLYQETQYF. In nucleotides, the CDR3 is TGTGCCAGCAGCACGGGACTAGCGGGAGGCCTCTACCAAGAGACCCAGTACTTC.

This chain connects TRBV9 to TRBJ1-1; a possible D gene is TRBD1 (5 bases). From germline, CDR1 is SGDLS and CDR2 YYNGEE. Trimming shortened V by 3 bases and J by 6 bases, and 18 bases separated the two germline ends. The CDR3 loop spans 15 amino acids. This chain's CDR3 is CASSGVTELAAEAFF. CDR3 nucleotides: TGTGCCAGCAGCGGGGTGACAGAACTAGCGGCTGAAGCTTTCTTT.

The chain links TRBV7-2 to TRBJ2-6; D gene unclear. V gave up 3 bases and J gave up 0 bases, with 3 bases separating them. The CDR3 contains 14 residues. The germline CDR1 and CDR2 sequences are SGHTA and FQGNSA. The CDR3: CASSFGSGANVLTF. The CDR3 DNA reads TGTGCCAGCAGCTTCGGCTCTGGGGCCAACGTCCTGACTTTC.

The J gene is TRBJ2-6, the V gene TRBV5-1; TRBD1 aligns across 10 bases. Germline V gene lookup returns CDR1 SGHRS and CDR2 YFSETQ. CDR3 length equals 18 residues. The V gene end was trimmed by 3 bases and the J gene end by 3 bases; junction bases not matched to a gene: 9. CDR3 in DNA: TGCGCCAGCAGCTGGGACCGGACAGGGGGTAATGGGGCCAACGTCCTGACTTTC. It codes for CASSWDRTGGNGANVLTF.

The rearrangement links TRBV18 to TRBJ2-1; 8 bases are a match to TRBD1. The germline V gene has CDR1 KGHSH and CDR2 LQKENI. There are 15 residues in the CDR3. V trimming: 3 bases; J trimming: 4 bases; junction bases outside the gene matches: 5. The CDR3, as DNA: TGTGCCAGCTCACCGGGGACAGGTGGATACAATGAGCAGTTCTTC. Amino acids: CASSPGTGGYNEQFF.

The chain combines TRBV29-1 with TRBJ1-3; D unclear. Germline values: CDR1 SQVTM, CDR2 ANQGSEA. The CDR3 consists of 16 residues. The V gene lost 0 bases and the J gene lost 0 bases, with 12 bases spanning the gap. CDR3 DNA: TGCAGCGTTGAAGAGTTTTACATCAGCTCTGGAAACACCATATATTTT. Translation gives CSVEEFYISSGNTIYF.

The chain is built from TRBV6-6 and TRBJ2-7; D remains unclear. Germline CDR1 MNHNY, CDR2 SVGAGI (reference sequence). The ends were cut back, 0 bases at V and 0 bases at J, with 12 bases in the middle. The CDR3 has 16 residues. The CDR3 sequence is CASSYSNVSYSYEQYF. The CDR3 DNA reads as TGTGCCAGCAGTTACTCGAACGTCTCCTACTCCTACGAGCAGTACTTC.

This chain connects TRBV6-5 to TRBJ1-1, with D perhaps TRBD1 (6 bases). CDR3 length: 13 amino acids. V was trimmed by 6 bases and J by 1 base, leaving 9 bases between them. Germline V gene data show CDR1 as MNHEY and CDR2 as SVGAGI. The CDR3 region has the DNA TGTGCCAGCAGATCGACAGGGAACACTGAAGCTTTCTTT. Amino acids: CASRSTGNTEAFF.

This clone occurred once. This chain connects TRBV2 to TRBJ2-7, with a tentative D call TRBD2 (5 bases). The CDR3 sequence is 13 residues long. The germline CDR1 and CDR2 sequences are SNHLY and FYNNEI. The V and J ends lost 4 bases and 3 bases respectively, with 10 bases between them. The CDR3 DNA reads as TGTGCCAGCAGTGGAGTCGCGGGCTACGAGCAGTACTTC. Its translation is CASSGVAGYEQYF. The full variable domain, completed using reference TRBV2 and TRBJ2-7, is EPEVTQTPSHQVTQMGQEVILRCVPISNHLYFYWYRQILGQKVEFLVSFYNNEISEKSEIFDDQFSVERPDGSNFTLKIRSTKLEDSAMYFCASSGVAGYEQYFGPGTRLTVT.

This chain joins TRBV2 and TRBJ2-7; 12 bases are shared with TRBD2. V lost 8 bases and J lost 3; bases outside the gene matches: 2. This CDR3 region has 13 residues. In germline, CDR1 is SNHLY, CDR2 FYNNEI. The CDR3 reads CASRTSGIYEQYF. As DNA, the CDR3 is TGTGCCAGCCGGACTAGCGGGATCTACGAGCAGTACTTC.